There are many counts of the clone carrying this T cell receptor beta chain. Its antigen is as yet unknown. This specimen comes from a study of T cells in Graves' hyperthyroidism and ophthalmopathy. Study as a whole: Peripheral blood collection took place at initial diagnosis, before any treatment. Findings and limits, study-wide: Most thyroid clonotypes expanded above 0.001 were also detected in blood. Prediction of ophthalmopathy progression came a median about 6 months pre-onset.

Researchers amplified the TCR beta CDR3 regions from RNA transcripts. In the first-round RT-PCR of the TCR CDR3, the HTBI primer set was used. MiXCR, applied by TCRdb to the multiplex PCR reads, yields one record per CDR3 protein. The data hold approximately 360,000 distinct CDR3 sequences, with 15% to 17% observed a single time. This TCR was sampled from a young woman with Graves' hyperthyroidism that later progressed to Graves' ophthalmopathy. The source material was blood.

CDR3 loop: CASTLGLAGVGEQFF. CDR3 sequence (DNA): TGTGCCTCCACCCTCGGGCTAGCGGGAGTGGGTGAGCAGTTCTTC. The V gene is TRBV2, the J gene TRBJ2-1; 10 bases map to TRBD2. The CDR3 contains 15 residues. Germline V CDR1 and CDR2: SNHLY, FYNNEI. V dropped 11 bases and J dropped 9; count of bases not matched to a gene: 16.